This T cell receptor (beta chain) was identified during a study of blood T cell repertoires in COVID-19. Overall study: PBMCs, B-cell-depleted T cells, or T cells provided the cDNA or gDNA that made up the material.

Using immunoSEQ multiplex PCR, the repertoire was profiled, and TCRdb retains in-frame clones only, with some absent. The sample includes approximately 220,000 clones, approximately 86% of them seen just once. Cohorts were based on clinical histories the participants reported. V lost 3 bases to trimming and J lost 7 bases; unmatched junction nucleotides: 11. Germline V gene data show CDR1 as MGHRA and CDR2 as YSYEKL. CDR3 length equals 18 residues. This chain connects TRBV4-1 to TRBJ2-1; 14 nucleotides line up with TRBD2. The sample comprised PBMCs or T cells enriched from blood (not recorded which). The receptor was derived from a woman aged 25 to 39 with acute COVID-19. CDR3 DNA sequence: TGCGCCAGCAGCCATGCTCCCCCGACTAGCGGGGGGGGGAATGAGCAGTTCTTC. It specifies CASSHAPPTSGGGNEQFF.